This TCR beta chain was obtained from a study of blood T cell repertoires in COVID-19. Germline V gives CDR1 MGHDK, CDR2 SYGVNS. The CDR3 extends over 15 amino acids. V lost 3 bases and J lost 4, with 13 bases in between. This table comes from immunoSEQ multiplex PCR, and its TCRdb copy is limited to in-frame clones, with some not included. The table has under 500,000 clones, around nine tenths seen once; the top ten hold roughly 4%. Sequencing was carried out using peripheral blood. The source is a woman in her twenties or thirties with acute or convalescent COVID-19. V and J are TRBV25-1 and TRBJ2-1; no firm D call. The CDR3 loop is CASSDPAGNYNEQFF. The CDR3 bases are TGTGCCAGCAGTGACCCGGCAGGAAATTACAATGAGCAGTTCTTC. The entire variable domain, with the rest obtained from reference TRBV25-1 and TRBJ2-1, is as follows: EADIYQTPRYLVIGTGKKITLECSQTMGHDKMYWYQQDPGMELHLIHYSYGVNSTEKGDLSSESTVSRIRTEHFPLTLESARPSHTSQYLCASSDPAGNYNEQFFGPGTRLTVL.